This TCR beta chain stems from a study of monozygotic twins with inflammatory bowel disease. TCRdb re-called the 5' RACE reads, yielding one record per CDR3 amino acid sequence without DNA. Here the sample table reports fewer than 400,000 distinct CDR3 sequences. In the case of this clonotype: Its specificity is not known.

The germline V gene has CDR1 SGHKS and CDR2 YYEKEE (reference sequence). The CDR3 has 15 residues. Whole-study results and caveats: For IBD patients, clonotypes shared with others were fewer than for healthy twins, especially with disease activity. Subtypes among T cells remained indistinguishable. The study found lower TCRbeta diversity (inverse Simpson) in IBD patients than in healthy co-twins.

The sequencing input was blood. This chain uses TRBV5-5 with TRBJ1-5. This receptor was obtained from a human donor with ulcerative colitis or Crohn's disease, or a healthy co-twin of an affected twin (not recorded which). The CDR3 protein is CASKLEGWSNQPQHF.